This T cell receptor beta chain was recovered during a study of blood T cell repertoires in COVID-19. Background on the study: PBMCs, B-cell-depleted T cells, or T cells were the source of the cDNA or gDNA that made up the material.

Participants' reported clinical history set cohort assignment. Germline lookup yields CDR1 LNHNV and CDR2 YYDKDF (reference sequence). This CDR3 region has 15 residues. Trimming stripped 1 base from V and 4 bases from J, with 10 bases between. Sequencing was performed with immunoSEQ multiplex PCR; in TCRdb, only in-frame clones are kept and a portion is missing. The repertoire holds approximately 450,000 clones, with nearly 90% as singletons. Sequenced: PBMCs or T cells enriched from blood (not recorded which). The gene calls are TRBV15 and TRBJ2-2, with D tentatively TRBD2 (5 bases). The TCR comes from a woman under 30 with acute COVID-19. The CDR3 DNA reads TGTGCCACCAGCAGAGTAGTAGGAGGCACCGGGGAGCTGTTTTTT. Translating it yields CATSRVVGGTGELFF. Using reference TRBV15 and TRBJ2-2 for the parts outside the CDR3, the full variable domain is DAMVIQNPRYQVTQFGKPVTLSCSQTLNHNVMYWYQQKSSQAPKLLFHYYDKDFNNEADTPDNFQSRRPNTSFCFLDIRSPGLGDTAMYLCATSRVVGGTGELFFGEGSRLTVL.